One and the same sample provided the 5 T cell receptor beta chains below, sequenced in a study of cytomegalovirus exposure and HLA in healthy donors. PCR primers comprised 60 Vbeta and 13 Jbeta primers. Method: immunoSEQ multiplex PCR; TCRdb's copy keeps in-frame clones and lacks some. The table includes about 82,000 clones, over 60% detected once. Sequencing input: PBMCs. These receptors were collected from a woman aged 50 to 60 in good health and CMV-seropositive.

The chain recombines TRBV2 with TRBJ1-1, with D maybe TRBD1 (6 bases). This CDR3 is 13 amino acids long. Germline V gene lookup returns CDR1 SNHLY and CDR2 FYNNEI. Trimming left V 4 bases short and J 2 bases short, with 8 bases between. The CDR3 nucleotides are TGTGCCAGCAGTGCACAGGGTAACACTGAAGCTTTCTTT. Translation: CASSAQGNTEAFF. The variable domain in full, completed from reference TRBV2 and TRBJ1-1, reads EPEVTQTPSHQVTQMGQEVILRCVPISNHLYFYWYRQILGQKVEFLVSFYNNEISEKSEIFDDQFSVERPDGSNFTLKIRSTKLEDSAMYFCASSAQGNTEAFFGQGTRLTVV.

J is TRBJ1-3 and V is TRBV28; D not certain. CDR1 and CDR2 from the germline V gene are MDHEN and SYDVKM. The CDR3 is 15 residues long. Trimming left V 6 bases short and J 2 bases short, with 14 bases between. CDR3 amino acids: CASSSLKEAGNTIYF. The CDR3, as DNA: TGTGCCAGCAGCTCCCTTAAGGAGGCTGGAAACACCATATATTTT.

The chain employs TRBV28 and TRBJ2-4; TRBD2 aligns across 9 bases. CDR3 length: 12 amino acids. V gave up 8 bases and J gave up 9 bases; unmatched junction bases: 5. Germline loops: CDR1 MDHEN, CDR2 SYDVKM. The CDR3 bases are TGTGCCAGCCAAGCGGGGGGCGGCATTCAGTACTTC. This gives the protein CASQAGGGIQYF.

The chain couples TRBV15 to TRBJ2-5, with a tentative D call TRBD2 (5 bases). CDR1 is LNHNV, CDR2 YYDKDF, per germline (reference sequence). The CDR3 loop spans 15 amino acids. V was shortened by 0 bases and J by 2 bases, with 10 bases between the two germline ends. The CDR3, as DNA: TGTGCCACCAGCAGAGATGCGGGCCTTCAAGAGACCCAGTACTTC. Translation: CATSRDAGLQETQYF.

The chain links TRBV20-1 to TRBJ2-1; no reliable D call. Germline V gene lookup returns CDR1 DFQATT and CDR2 SNEGSKA (reference sequence). The CDR3 loop spans 8 amino acids. The CDR3 sequence: CTDNEQFF. DNA of the CDR3: TGCACAGACAATGAGCAGTTCTTC.